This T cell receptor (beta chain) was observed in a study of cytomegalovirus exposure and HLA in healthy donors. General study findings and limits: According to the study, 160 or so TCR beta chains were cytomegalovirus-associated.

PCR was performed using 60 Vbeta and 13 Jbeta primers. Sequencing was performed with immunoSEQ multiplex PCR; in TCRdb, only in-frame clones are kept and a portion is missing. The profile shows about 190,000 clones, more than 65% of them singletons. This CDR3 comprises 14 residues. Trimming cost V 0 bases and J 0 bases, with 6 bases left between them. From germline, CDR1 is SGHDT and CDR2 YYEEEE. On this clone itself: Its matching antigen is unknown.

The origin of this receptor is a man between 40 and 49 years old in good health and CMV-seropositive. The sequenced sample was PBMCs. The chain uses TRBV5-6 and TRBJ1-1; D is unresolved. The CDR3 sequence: CASSLGAMNTEAFF. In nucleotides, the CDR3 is TGTGCCAGCAGCTTGGGGGCTATGAACACTGAAGCTTTCTTT.